These T cell receptor beta chains were read from a single sample in a study of cytomegalovirus exposure and HLA in healthy donors. TCRdb's copy holds only in-frame clones and misses some; the assay was immunoSEQ multiplex PCR. The table lists 110,000 or so clones, about 77% of them singletons. Sequences were obtained from PBMCs. Receptors were obtained from a woman in her 30s in good health and CMV-seropositive. CDR3s leave out the opening cysteine and the closing phenylalanine or tryptophan. The order of the fields is V gene, J gene, CDR3 protein.

>TRBV2|TRBJ1-2
ASSTPFRDRGQGGYT
>TRBV4-2|TRBJ2-7
ASSRETGLGYEQY
>TRBV9|TRBJ2-7
ASSVTGTDIYEQY
>TRBV15|TRBJ2-3
ATSSPGGTDTQY
>TRBV6-5|TRBJ1-2
ASSSPRSDFGYGYT
>TRBV30|TRBJ2-1
AWSQASGNNEQF
>TRBV19|TRBJ1-2
ASSTFQDREDGYT
>TRBV19|TRBJ2-1
ASSIRDSEYTEQF
>TRBV4-2|TRBJ1-2
ASSQESNYGYT
>TRBV10-3|TRBJ2-1
AIRLTGTGSYNEQF
>TRBV12-5|TRBJ1-1
ASGPGQQTTEAF
>TRBV19|TRBJ1-1
ASSGQSRKTEAF
>TRBV5-1|TRBJ1-2
ASSLEGADYGYT
>TRBV7-7|TRBJ2-7
ASSLDRGFEQY
>TRBV5-4|TRBJ1-1
ASSLRGAAEAF
>TRBV7-9|TRBJ1-1
ASSLIENTEAF
>TRBV27|.
ASSVAGGPSYEQY
>TRBV10-2|TRBJ1-5
ASSDDRGSQPQH
>TRBV2|TRBJ1-2
ASSRDRGLRGYT
>TRBV25-1|TRBJ1-1
ASSEYPGTGLAF
>TRBV7-9|TRBJ1-1
ASSLSDTEAF
>TRBV30|TRBJ2-1
AWSVGLAGINEQF
>TRBV9|TRBJ2-7
ASSTTGTAESPEQY
>TRBV27|TRBJ2-3
ASSLNPDFEKY
>TRBV6-1|.
ASSEEYEQY
>TRBV2|TRBJ2-7
ASSDPSGTEAYEQY
>TRBV5-1|TRBJ1-1
ASSIGTTNTEAF
>TRBV6-6|TRBJ2-7
ASSYGRGWEQY
>TRBV6-1|TRBJ2-1
ASRPGTDNNEQF
>TRBV4-1|TRBJ2-3
ASSPDSGDTQY
>TRBV5-1|TRBJ2-5
ASSLQGWQETQY
>TRBV6-1|TRBJ1-4
ASKGQAANEKLF
>TRBV12-5|TRBJ2-3
ASGLDSGRTDTQY
>TRBV11-3|TRBJ1-1
ASSLRGNTLPNTEAF
>TRBV9|TRBJ1-1
ASSVGQGRTEAF
>TRBV11-3|TRBJ2-3
ASSLSGSTDTQY
>TRBV6-4|TRBJ1-1
ASSQDRNTEAF
>TRBV6-5|TRBJ2-1
ASSYEVAEDNEQF
>TRBV11-2|TRBJ1-2
ASSHAGTNYGYT
>TRBV2|TRBJ1-3
ASSESHSGNTIY
>TRBV25-1|TRBJ2-1
ASSEVGAVNEQF
>TRBV19|TRBJ1-2
ASRHSGGYT
>TRBV6-1|TRBJ2-5
ASSELAGGQETQY
>TRBV5-1|TRBJ2-7
ASSHGQGGYEQY
>TRBV5-1|TRBJ2-1
ASSLMTSGSENEQF
>TRBV7-9|TRBJ1-1
ASSLDGWYNTEAF
>TRBV6-6|TRBJ1-1
ASTLEGTTEAF
>TRBV2|TRBJ2-7
ASKEEAAYEQY
>TRBV13|TRBJ2-3
ASSLRGAGTDTQY
>TRBV19|TRBJ1-4
ASSMTQGREKLF
>TRBV7-9|TRBJ2-3
ASRARLASDTQY